The 16 T cell receptor beta chains below come from one sample, sequenced in a study of shared T cell receptors in the human thymus. Clones were read by immunoSEQ multiplex PCR, and TCRdb kept only the in-frame ones, dropping some. The sample shows 500,000 to 550,000 clones, 78% of them seen only once. These data were likewise used in another study, on human thymus T cells.

The sample consisted of thymocytes. These receptors originate from a boy under two years old with a congenital heart defect.

This chain joins TRBV7-2 and TRBJ2-3; TRBD2 agrees at 16 bases. Germline V lookup: CDR1 SGHTA, CDR2 FQGNSA. The CDR3 covers 19 residues. Germline trimming cut 4 bases from V and 3 bases from J; bases unmatched to any gene: 10. In DNA, the CDR3 is TGTGCCAGCAGCTCGGGACTAGCGGGAGGGCCCGTGGGGACAGATACGCAGTATTTT. Amino acids: CASSSGLAGGPVGTDTQYF.

The rearrangement joins TRBV7-2 to TRBJ2-3; weak D call: TRBD1 (6 bases). The CDR3 sequence is 17 residues long. The germline gives CDR1 SGHTA, CDR2 FQGNSA. The ends were cut back, 4 bases at V and 6 bases at J, with 23 bases in the middle. The CDR3 DNA is TGTGCCAGCAGCTACCGGAGAAACAGGGCGTCTCTTGATACGCAGTATTTT. Encoded protein: CASSYRRNRASLDTQYF.

This sequence joins TRBV5-1 and TRBJ2-7; 10 bases align to TRBD1. Germline V CDR1 and CDR2: SGHRS, YFSETQ. The CDR3 is 14 amino acids. Losses at the gene ends were 6 bases for V and 6 bases for J; bases not matched to a gene: 9. CDR3 sequence reads: CASNQGDRGIEQYF. The CDR3 nucleotides are TGCGCCAGCAACCAAGGGGACAGGGGAATCGAGCAGTACTTC.

The chain joins TRBV15 to TRBJ2-3; TRBD2 agrees at 11 bases. V was clipped by 0 bases and J by 5 bases; unmatched bases: 10. The CDR3 has 18 residues. From germline, CDR1 is LNHNV and CDR2 YYDKDF (reference sequence). The CDR3 loop is CATSRDLGLAGGGDTQYF. The CDR3 region has the DNA TGTGCCACCAGCAGAGATCTTGGGCTAGCGGGAGGTGGAGATACGCAGTATTTT.

V gene TRBV5-5 combines with J gene TRBJ2-3, with 8 bases fitting TRBD2. Trimming took 5 bases from V and 5 from J; bases not matched to a gene: 13. There are 16 residues in the CDR3. The germline CDR1 and CDR2 sequences are SGHKS and YYEKEE (reference sequence). The CDR3 region has the DNA TGTGCCAGCAGGGCCGGGAGCGGGAGAGCCGAAGATACGCAGTATTTT. Translation gives CASRAGSGRAEDTQYF.

This chain links TRBV27 with TRBJ2-2; 12 positions match TRBD2. The CDR3 extends over 16 amino acids. Germline V gene data show CDR1 as MNHEY and CDR2 as SMNVEV (reference sequence). Trimming at V came to 4 bases and at J to 7 bases, leaving 7 bases not matched to a gene. The CDR3 region is CASSSSSGRGVGELFF. In DNA, the CDR3 is TGTGCCAGCAGTTCCTCTAGCGGGAGGGGCGTCGGGGAGCTGTTTTTT.

J is TRBJ2-7 and V is TRBV2; no definite D call. The CDR3 extends over 11 amino acids. The germline V gene has CDR1 SNHLY and CDR2 FYNNEI. Trimming pared 4 bases from V and 6 bases from J, leaving 7 bases between. CDR3 sequence reads: CASSVLSEQYF. CDR3 in DNA: TGTGCCAGCAGTGTTTTATCCGAGCAGTACTTC.

The chain joins TRBV5-5 to TRBJ1-2; no definite D call. V was pared by 0 bases and J by 7 bases, with 4 bases between. The CDR3 is made up of 11 amino acids. Germline V gene lookup returns CDR1 SGHKS and CDR2 YYEKEE (reference sequence). The CDR3 region is CASSLVGGYTF. In nucleotides, the CDR3 is TGTGCCAGCAGCTTGGTCGGTGGCTACACCTTC.

This clone has only one observation. This chain connects TRBV11-2 to TRBJ2-1, with D perhaps matching TRBD1 (6 bases). There are 13 residues in the CDR3. Germline CDR1 SGHAT, CDR2 FQNNGV. V lost 0 bases and J 7 bases, leaving 7 bases between the germline ends. The CDR3 region is CASSLDQGNEQFF. The CDR3 DNA is TGTGCCAGCAGCTTAGATCAGGGGAATGAGCAGTTCTTC.

The chain combines TRBV27 with TRBJ2-3; 7 positions agree with TRBD2. CDR1 and CDR2 from the germline V gene are MNHEY and SMNVEV (reference sequence). The CDR3 has 15 amino acids. Trimming removed 6 bases from V and 6 bases from J; junction bases left unmatched: 12. The CDR3 spells CASRGGGDVPDTQYF. The CDR3 region has the DNA TGTGCCAGCAGGGGCGGGGGAGATGTTCCGGATACGCAGTATTTT.

In nucleotides, the CDR3 is TGTGCCAGCAGCTTAAAGGGTAGCGGGAGTGGCTACGAGCAGTACTTC. Translating it yields CASSLKGSGSGYEQYF. The chain recombines TRBV7-6 with TRBJ2-7, with 9 bases matching TRBD2. CDR1 is SGHVS, CDR2 FNYEAQ, per germline. CDR3 length: 16 residues. Trimming removed 2 bases from V and 3 bases from J; junction bases left unmatched: 8.

DNA of the CDR3: TGTGCCAGCAAGGGGGCAGGGGACAATGAGCAGTTCTTC. Translation gives CASKGAGDNEQFF. This rearrangement joins TRBV6-4 to TRBJ2-1, with 7 bases fitting TRBD1. The CDR3 length is 13 residues. Germline V gene data show CDR1 as MRHNA and CDR2 as SNTAGT. With V trimmed by 7 bases and J by 5 bases, 5 bases remained unmatched.

This sequence joins TRBV5-6 and TRBJ2-6, with TRBD1 matching 10 bases. The V and J ends lost 4 bases and 2 bases, in that order; junction bases with no gene match: 9. The CDR3 totals 18 residues. Germline CDR1 and CDR2: SGHDT and YYEEEE. This CDR3 reads CASSPRGQGRAGANVLTF. CDR3 coding DNA: TGTGCCAGCAGCCCGAGGGGACAGGGGCGCGCTGGGGCCAACGTCCTGACTTTC.

The chain uses TRBV10-3 and TRBJ2-1; the D is unclear. Per the germline V gene, CDR1 is ENHRY and CDR2 is SYGVKD. This CDR3 is built from 13 residues. The germline V and J ends were trimmed by 2 bases and 7 bases, with 9 bases remaining between them. CDR3 DNA: TGTGCCATCAGTGAGGGGTTGAGGAATGAGCAGTTCTTC. It yields the protein CAISEGLRNEQFF.

J is TRBJ2-5 and V is TRBV4-2; tentatively, D is TRBD2 (6 bases). The ends were cut back, 6 bases at V and 1 base at J, with 18 bases in the middle. In germline, CDR1 is LGHNA, CDR2 YNFKEQ. CDR3 length equals 16 residues. CDR3 residues: CASRMITWDSQETQYF. CDR3 bases: TGTGCCAGCAGAATGATAACATGGGACTCCCAAGAGACCCAGTACTTC.

V usage is TRBV18 and J usage is TRBJ1-5, with 8 positions matching TRBD1. Germline assignment: CDR1 KGHSH and CDR2 LQKENI. The CDR3 has 15 amino acids. The J segment lost 1 base and the V segment lost 3 bases, leaving 2 bases of the junction unmatched. The CDR3 loop reads CASSPRDRSNQPQHF. The CDR3 bases are TGTGCCAGCTCACCCCGGGACAGGAGCAATCAGCCCCAGCATTTT. Variable domain in full (rest from reference TRBV18 and TRBJ1-5): NAGVMQNPRHLVRRRGQEARLRCSPMKGHSHVYWYRQLPEEGLKFMVYLQKENIIDESGMPKERFSAEFPKEGPSILRIQQVVRGDSAAYFCASSPRDRSNQPQHFGDGTRLSIL.